The 10 T cell receptor beta chains in this list originate from one sample, sequenced in a study of PD-L1 blockade in urothelial cancer (dated by TCRdb to 2016 to 2017). The sample's time point label, in plain terms: pretreatment peripheral blood. The method was the immunoSEQ multiplex PCR assay. TCRdb carries this immuneACCESS record with in-frame sequences only. Its versions omit some clonotypes, under half of them owing to an unresolved V gene in the studies checked, with the rest unexplained. A total of under 95,000 clones appear in this sample, about 83% of them only once. Around a tenth of the sample is taken by the ten largest. The sample consisted of PBMCs, taken around atezolizumab (anti-PD-L1) treatment. The receptors here all came from a woman between 65 and 79 years old with urothelial cancer.

This clone was detected a few times. The J gene is TRBJ2-3, the V gene TRBV27; 7 positions match TRBD2. Germline-derived CDR1 and CDR2 are MNHEY and SMNVEV (reference sequence). This CDR3 has 19 residues. The V and J ends lost 4 bases and 1 base, in that order; junction bases with no gene match: 17. The CDR3 spells CASSSGPLILGGGTDTQYF. The CDR3 bases are TGTGCCAGCAGTTCAGGTCCGCTGATCTTGGGGGGGGGCACAGATACGCAGTATTTT.

V gene TRBV5-8 combines with J gene TRBJ2-1, with TRBD1 matching 7 bases. CDR3 length: 13 amino acids. V gave up 0 bases and J gave up 7 bases; unmatched junction bases: 1. CDR1 is SGHTS and CDR2 is YDEGEE in the germline V gene. This CDR3 reads CASSLGRGNEQFF. The CDR3 DNA sequence: TGTGCCAGCAGCTTGGGCAGGGGGAATGAGCAGTTCTTC. Using reference TRBV5-8 and TRBJ2-1 for the parts outside the CDR3, the full variable domain is EAGVTQSPTHLIKTRGQQATLRCSPISGHTSVYWYQQALGLGLQFLLWYDEGEERNRGNFPPRFSGRQFPNYSSELNVNALELEDSALYLCASSLGRGNEQFFGPGTRLTVL.

The chain employs TRBV18 and TRBJ1-4; 9 nucleotides match TRBD1. Unmatched junction bases numbered 10, after V lost 2 bases and J lost 0 bases. The CDR3 loop spans 19 amino acids. Germline values: CDR1 KGHSH, CDR2 LQKENI. The chain's CDR3 is CASSPIDLGQGTTNEKLFF. The CDR3 DNA sequence: TGTGCCAGCTCACCAATCGACCTAGGACAGGGGACAACTAATGAAAAACTGTTTTTT.

The chain is built from TRBV7-9 and TRBJ2-7, with 15 bases aligning to TRBD2. CDR3 length equals 15 residues. Germline values: CDR1 SEHNR, CDR2 FQNEAQ (reference sequence). The V gene end was trimmed by 7 bases and the J gene end by 7 bases; junction bases not matched to a gene: 8. In DNA, the CDR3 is TGTGCCAGCAAGGGACTAGCGGGGGGACAGCTGGAGCAGTACTTC. Protein product: CASKGLAGGQLEQYF.

V and J are TRBV5-1 and TRBJ1-3, with D possibly being TRBD1 (5 bases). CDR1 and CDR2 (germline): SGHRS, YFSETQ. V was shortened by 4 bases and J by 5 bases, with 10 bases between the two germline ends. This CDR3 comprises 13 residues. CDR3 residues: CASSPGTRNTIYF. DNA for the CDR3: TGCGCCAGCAGCCCCGGGACTCGAAACACCATATATTTT.

The gene calls are TRBV7-9 and TRBJ1-2; 7 nucleotides match TRBD1. Germline V gives CDR1 SEHNR, CDR2 FQNEAQ (reference sequence). This CDR3 spans 14 amino acids. J lost 4 bases, V lost 1 base, and 3 bases had no gene match. In DNA, the CDR3 is TGTGCCAGCAGCTTAGGGGGACAGACCTATGGCTACACCTTC. Protein product: CASSLGGQTYGYTF.

This clone was counted a single time. V usage is TRBV10-3 and J usage is TRBJ2-7; 10 bases are a match to TRBD1. Unmatched junction bases numbered 10, after V lost 10 bases and J lost 7 bases. CDR3 length equals 13 residues. Germline V gene sequence: CDR1 ENHRY, CDR2 SYGVKD. The DNA for the CDR3 is TGTGCCACCACCGGGACAGGGGCGGGGGAGCAGTACTTC. It is translated as CATTGTGAGEQYF.

The chain combines TRBV30 with TRBJ1-6; TRBD1 matches at 9 bases. The CDR3 runs to 14 residues. V lost 2 bases, J lost 8 bases, and 4 bases stayed unmatched. Per germline, CDR1 GTSNPN and CDR2 SVGIG (reference sequence). Here the CDR3 DNA reads TGTGCCTGGAGTTACAGGGGGCATGATTCACCCCTCCACTTT. Protein sequence: CAWSYRGHDSPLHF.

This chain joins TRBV5-1 and TRBJ1-3, with no clear D. The germline V and J ends were trimmed by 4 bases and 4 bases, with 12 bases remaining between them. Germline V CDR1 and CDR2: SGHRS, YFSETQ. CDR3 size: 14 residues. This CDR3 reads CASSQQARGNTIYF. The CDR3 DNA reads TGCGCCAGCAGCCAGCAGGCCAGGGGAAACACCATATATTTT.

The genes are TRBV29-1 and TRBJ2-3, with 13 bases aligning to TRBD2. Germline CDR1 reads SQVTM; CDR2 reads ANQGSEA. The ends lost 7 bases at V and 1 base at J; junction bases unmatched: 11. CDR3 length: 17 residues. The CDR3 loop is CSASGGLAGVGTDTQYF. DNA of the CDR3: TGCAGCGCCTCCGGCGGACTAGCGGGAGTGGGCACAGATACGCAGTATTTT.